The 24 T cell receptor gamma chains in this list originate from one sample, sequenced in a study of gamma delta lymphoproliferative disorders and STAT genes. Sequencing used genomic DNA taken from PBMCs of patients and controls. TCRdb re-called the multiplex PCR reads via CATT. The sample contains 1,200 or so gamma-chain clones, 9.5% to 10% of which appear only once. Sequencing was performed on blood. These receptor sequences come from a human donor with gamma-delta T-cell large granular lymphocyte leukemia.

This clone was observed a handful of times. V gene TRGV2 combines with J gene TRGJ1 or TRGJ2. The germline V gene has CDR1 EGSNGY and CDR2 YDSYNSKV. The V gene end was trimmed by 3 bases and the J gene end by 6 bases; junction bases not matched to a gene: 2. The length of the CDR3 is 11 residues. CDR3 region: CATWDPYKKLF. Here the CDR3 DNA reads TGTGCCACCTGGGACCCTTATAAGAAACTCTTT.

This clone was counted only a few times. The chain's CDR3 is CATWDGLHIGYKKLF. DNA of the CDR3: TGTGCCACCTGGGACGGACTCCATATAGGTTATAAGAAACTCTTT. The chain couples TRGV4 to TRGJ1 or TRGJ2. Germline assignment: CDR1 EGSTGY and CDR2 YDSYTSSV. With 4 bases clipped from V and 6 bases from J, the junction kept 15 bases outside the gene matches. The CDR3 loop spans 15 amino acids.

The chain is built from TRGV11 and TRGJ1 or TRGJ2. TRGV11 counts as an open reading frame of uncertain function. V lost 9 bases, J lost 0 bases, and 8 bases stayed unmatched. The CDR3 totals 14 residues. As DNA, the CDR3 is TGTGCCTGCTGGTCCCTATTGAATTATTATAAGAAACTCTTT. This gives the protein CACWSLLNYYKKLF.

This clone is judged medium-sized. TCRdb pairs this DNA with a much larger clone's protein that differs at residue 3, likely a read error; the protein shown was translated from the DNA. The chain uses TRGV8 and TRGJP1. CDR1 is VENAVY and CDR2 is YDSYNSRV in the germline V gene. The CDR3 extends over 16 amino acids. The CDR3 coding sequence is TGTGCCGCCTGGGATAGAGGGGGTACCACTGGTTGGTTCAAGATATTT. Its protein product is CAAWDRGGTTGWFKIF.

The V gene is TRGV9, the J gene TRGJ1 or TRGJ2. With 2 bases clipped from V and 0 bases from J, the junction kept 7 bases outside the gene matches. This CDR3 comprises 15 residues. Germline V gene lookup returns CDR1 GITISATS and CDR2 ISYDGTV (reference sequence). CDR3 nucleotides: TGTGCCTTGTGGGAGGCGTACTGGAATTATTATAAGAAACTCTTT. Its translation is CALWEAYWNYYKKLF.

This clone was detected many times. This rearrangement joins TRGV3 to TRGJ1 or TRGJ2. CDR3 size: 16 residues. The germline V gene encodes CDR1 VTNTFY and CDR2 YDVSTARD (reference sequence). The V and J ends lost 1 base and 0 bases, in that order; junction bases with no gene match: 9. The CDR3 DNA reads TGTGCCACCTGGGACAGCCACCTACAGAATTATTATAAGAAACTCTTT. Translated, it gives CATWDSHLQNYYKKLF.

This clone turned up a few times. The chain combines TRGV8 with TRGJP2. The CDR3 has 15 residues. CDR1 VENAVY and CDR2 YDSYNSRV come from the germline V gene. CDR3 in DNA: TGTGCACCTGGGATAGTTGGGGGTAGTGATTGGATCAAGACGTTT. Protein: CAPGIVGGSDWIKTF.

This clone was observed a handful of times. The rearrangement uses TRGV4 and TRGJ1 or TRGJ2. This CDR3 spans 16 amino acids. The trim removed 4 bases at V and 3 bases at J, leaving 15 bases unmatched. Germline CDR1 EGSTGY, CDR2 YDSYTSSV. The CDR3 spells CATWDGLPSVYYKKLF. CDR3 DNA: TGTGCCACCTGGGACGGGCTACCTTCCGTTTATTATAAGAAACTCTTT.

This clone is medium-sized (0.01 to 0.1%) by share. The chain recombines TRGV8 with TRGJP2. J gave up 5 bases and V 5 bases, and 5 bases lay outside the gene matches. CDR1 and CDR2 (germline): VENAVY, YDSYNSRV. This CDR3 is 13 amino acids long. This CDR3 is CATWAISDWIKTF. In DNA form, the CDR3 reads TGTGCCACCTGGGCAATAAGTGATTGGATCAAGACGTTT.

In its sample, this clone is medium-sized (0.01 to 0.1%). The gene calls are TRGV10 and TRGJ1 or TRGJ2. TRGV10 is assigned to the ORF class and has an uncertain function. The J segment lost 9 bases and the V segment lost 8 bases, leaving 11 bases of the junction unmatched. This CDR3 has 12 residues. The CDR3 DNA reads TGTGCTGCGTGGGATAATATAGGTAAGAAACTCTTT. Translated: CAAWDNIGKKLF.

For this clone: The DNA is omitted, as the CDR3 cannot be located on it reliably, and the CDR3 follows TCRdb's listing. The chain recombines TRGV11 with TRGJP2. TRGV11 is assigned to the ORF class and has an uncertain function. The CDR3 length is 18 residues, termini included. The CDR3 loop reads CTTVPAGCLDSSDWIKTF.

Judged by abundance, this clone is medium-sized. Other DNA sequences in this specimen translate into the identical CDR3. The gene calls are TRGV3 and TRGJ1 or TRGJ2. CDR1 is VTNTFY and CDR2 is YDVSTARD in the germline V gene (reference sequence). The CDR3 is 10 residues long. V dropped 12 bases and J dropped 4; count of bases not matched to a gene: 6. DNA of the CDR3: TGTGCCCCCTTCTATTATAAGAAACTCTTT. Translation gives CAPFYYKKLF.

This clone qualifies as medium-sized. The rearrangement uses TRGV3 and TRGJP1. Trimming at V came to 9 bases and at J to 6 bases, leaving 10 bases not matched to a gene. From germline, CDR1 is VTNTFY and CDR2 YDVSTARD (reference sequence). The CDR3 is made up of 13 amino acids. The CDR3, as DNA: TGTGCCACCCCTGATAACCCTGGTTGGTTCAAGATATTT. Translating it yields CATPDNPGWFKIF.

Comments on this clone: TCRdb attributes to this sequence the protein of a much larger clone, which differs from the DNA translation at residue 5; a read error is likely, and the protein displayed is translated from the DNA. The rearrangement links TRGV8 to TRGJP2. Germline CDR1 VENAVY, CDR2 YDSYNSRV. CDR3 length: 12 amino acids. V lost 5 bases to trimming and J lost 3 bases; unmatched junction nucleotides: 0. CDR3 region: CATWGSDWIKTF. The DNA for the CDR3 is TGTGCCACCTGGGGTAGTGATTGGATCAAGACGTTT.

This clone has only a few counts. This sequence joins TRGV4 and TRGJ1 or TRGJ2. V shed 4 bases, J shed 3 bases, and the junction held 9 bases outside the gene matches. CDR1 EGSTGY and CDR2 YDSYTSSV come from the germline V gene. The CDR3 consists of 14 residues. In DNA, the CDR3 is TGTGCCACCTGGGACGCGCATACTTATTATAAGAAACTCTTT. Protein product: CATWDAHTYYKKLF.

This clone ranks as medium-sized. The chain uses TRGV8 and TRGJP. V lost 5 bases, J lost 4 bases, and 8 bases stayed unmatched. There are 17 residues in the CDR3. Germline V gives CDR1 VENAVY, CDR2 YDSYNSRV. The CDR3 region is CATWAISQELGKKIKVF. The CDR3 DNA follows: TGTGCCACCTGGGCGATCAGTCAAGAGTTGGGCAAAAAAATCAAGGTATTT.

By share, this clone counts as medium-sized. Because the CDR3's place on the DNA is in doubt, the DNA is left out and the CDR3 is given as listed by TCRdb. Other DNA sequences within the sample encode an identical CDR3. The chain couples TRGV11 to TRGJP2. TRGV11 counts as an open reading frame of uncertain function. The CDR3 is 23 residues long, counting both termini. This CDR3 is CTTVPAGWIKSPGSGVSDWIKTF.

V gene assignment gives TRGV8, but the J gene was left uncalled. Germline V CDR1 and CDR2: VENAVY, YDSYNSRV. CDR3 length: 10 amino acids. DNA for the CDR3: TGTGCCACCCCTTTGAGAGAGAAACTCTTC. Residues: CATPLREKLF.

This clone is medium-sized within its sample. V gene TRGV10 combines with J gene TRGJ1 or TRGJ2. TRGV10 is annotated as an ORF whose role is uncertain. The CDR3 runs to 13 residues. V lost 9 bases and J lost 6; bases outside the gene matches: 12. CDR3 in DNA: TGTGCTGCGTGCACTAAAGCTTTTTATAAGAAACTCTTT. Its translation is CAACTKAFYKKLF.

The chain combines TRGV4 with TRGJ1 or TRGJ2. The V segment lost 0 bases and the J segment 6 bases; nucleotides outside the gene matches: 14. The CDR3 runs 16 residues. From germline, CDR1 is EGSTGY and CDR2 YDSYTSSV. The CDR3 DNA reads TGTGCCACCTGGGATGGGGCCCCTCTCTGCCGTTATAAGAAACTCTTT. The encoded protein is CATWDGAPLCRYKKLF.

This clone came up a few times. Being one base from a much bigger clone, this may be a read error. No DNA is shown, since the ends of the CDR3 on it are uncertain; the CDR3 is the one TCRdb lists. V and J are TRGV11 and TRGJP1. TRGV11 is given ORF status, its function remaining uncertain. The CDR3 length is 17 residues, termini included. The CDR3 spells CTTVPAGLAHNGWFKIF.

This clone was counted between two and nine times. The chain uses TRGV9 and TRGJ1 or TRGJ2. There are 13 residues in the CDR3. V lost 0 bases, J lost 3 bases, and 2 bases stayed unmatched. The germline V gene has CDR1 GITISATS and CDR2 ISYDGTV (reference sequence). CDR3 in amino acids: CALWEVLYYKKLF. CDR3 bases: TGTGCCTTGTGGGAGGTGCTTTATTATAAGAAACTCTTT.

This clone is medium-sized by share. The chain carries TRGV10 and TRGJ1 or TRGJ2. TRGV10 is given ORF status, its function remaining uncertain. The junction had 7 bases not matched to a gene; V was cut back by 8 bases and J by 11 bases. The CDR3 extends over 10 amino acids. DNA for the CDR3: TGTGCTGCGTGGATCCCAGAGAAACTCTTT. Translation gives CAAWIPEKLF.

This clone has just a few counts. The chain has TRGV5 and TRGJ1 or TRGJ2. V was clipped by 0 bases and J by 2 bases; unmatched bases: 10. Germline V gene sequence: CDR1 VINAFY, CDR2 YDVSNSKD. This CDR3 has 16 residues. This chain's CDR3 is CATWDRQLGDYYKKLF. Here the CDR3 DNA reads TGTGCCACCTGGGACAGGCAATTGGGGGATTATTATAAGAAACTCTTT.